The 19 T cell receptor beta chains listed next were all sequenced from one sample in a study of blood T cell repertoires in COVID-19 (dated by TCRdb to the early 2020s). The receptor library was made with the immunoSEQ multiplex PCR assay. TCRdb holds this immuneACCESS table with in-frame rearrangements only. Some clones are missing; in checked studies, unresolved V genes explain under half, and the rest has no known cause. For this sample there are 200,000 to 250,000 clones; more than 75% appear just once. The ten largest clonotypes hold 5.2% of the sample. Specimen: peripheral blood. These receptors all come from a woman in her seventies with COVID-19, enrolled during active disease.

The chain carries TRBV2 and TRBJ2-1; perhaps TRBD1 as D (5 bases). CDR3 length: 14 amino acids. Trimming pared 4 bases from V and 2 bases from J, leaving 9 bases between. Germline V CDR1 and CDR2: SNHLY, FYNNEI. DNA for the CDR3: TGTGCCAGCAGTGTTCAAGGGGCCTACAATGAGCAGTTCTTC. This sequence encodes CASSVQGAYNEQFF.

This clone occurred once. The chain joins TRBV28 to TRBJ2-5, with D tentatively TRBD2 (6 bases). Germline loops: CDR1 MDHEN, CDR2 SYDVKM. V lost 7 bases to trimming and J lost 1 base, with 19 bases between them. This CDR3 has 16 residues. DNA for the CDR3: TGTGCCAGCACCCTCACATCCGGGACTGGCCAAGAGACCCAGTACTTC. This translates into CASTLTSGTGQETQYF.

V usage is TRBV21-1 and J usage is TRBJ1-5. TRBV21-1 is given as a pseudogene. This CDR3 is built from 14 residues. This CDR3 reads CASSKGESCQPQHF. The CDR3 region has the DNA TGTGCCAGCAGCAAAGGTGAGTCGTGTCAGCCCCAGCATTTT.

This chain links TRBV28 with TRBJ1-1; D is unresolved. V was trimmed by 5 bases and J by 7 bases, leaving 20 bases between them. The CDR3 has 15 amino acids. CDR1 and CDR2 from the germline V gene are MDHEN and SYDVKM. For the CDR3, the DNA is TGTGCCAGCAGTCCAACCAGCCGGAGTGACTATGAAGCTTTCTTT. The encoded protein is CASSPTSRSDYEAFF.

The chain is built from TRBV18 and TRBJ2-7; TRBD1 aligns across 8 bases. This CDR3 has 16 amino acids. V was clipped by 1 base and J by 2 bases; unmatched bases: 7. Germline CDR1 KGHSH, CDR2 LQKENI. This CDR3 reads CASSPLGTGVPYEQYF. The DNA of the CDR3 is TGTGCCAGCTCACCACTCGGGACAGGCGTCCCCTACGAGCAGTACTTC. Full variable domain (remainder filled in from reference TRBV18 and TRBJ2-7): NAGVMQNPRHLVRRRGQEARLRCSPMKGHSHVYWYRQLPEEGLKFMVYLQKENIIDESGMPKERFSAEFPKEGPSILRIQQVVRGDSAAYFCASSPLGTGVPYEQYFGPGTRLTVT.

V and J are TRBV7-2 and TRBJ2-7, with 9 positions matching TRBD2. Germline trimming cut 5 bases from V and 3 bases from J; bases unmatched to any gene: 17. The CDR3 runs 18 residues. Germline CDR1 SGHTA, CDR2 FQGNSA. CDR3 nucleotide sequence: TGTGCCAGCAGCGAGGGGTGGCTAGCGGGACCGTCTCTCTACGAGCAGTACTTC. This codes for CASSEGWLAGPSLYEQYF.

This rearrangement joins TRBV9 to TRBJ1-2; TRBD1 aligns across 8 bases. With 3 bases clipped from V and 4 bases from J, the junction kept 5 bases outside the gene matches. CDR1 is SGDLS, CDR2 YYNGEE, per germline. This CDR3 is 14 amino acids long. Written as DNA, the CDR3 is TGTGCCAGCAGCGCCCCAGGGGGCTTCTATGGCTACACCTTC. This translates into CASSAPGGFYGYTF. The full variable domain, with the rest looked up from reference TRBV9 and TRBJ1-2, is DSGVTQTPKHLITATGQRVTLRCSPRSGDLSVYWYQQSLDQGLQFLIQYYNGEERAKGNILERFSAQQFPDLHSELNLSSLELGDSALYFCASSAPGGFYGYTFGSGTRLTVV.

J is TRBJ2-5 and V is TRBV7-6; 9 nucleotides align to TRBD2. Germline CDR1 SGHVS, CDR2 FNYEAQ. Trimming removed 4 bases from V and 1 base from J; junction bases left unmatched: 1. The CDR3 is made up of 14 amino acids. CDR3 coding DNA: TGTGCCAGCAGCTCTAGCGGGACCCAAGAGACCCAGTACTTC. It translates to CASSSSGTQETQYF.

The CDR3 sequence: CASSIVAGVVEQYF. The CDR3 region has the DNA TGTGCCAGTAGTATAGTGGCAGGGGTAGTCGAGCAGTACTTC. The chain carries TRBV19 and TRBJ2-7, with a tentative D call TRBD1 (6 bases). This CDR3 region has 14 residues. Trimming took off 1 base at V and 6 bases at J, with 13 bases between the two ends. Germline CDR1 and CDR2: LNHDA and SQIVND (reference sequence).

This clone was seen a handful of times. This rearrangement joins TRBV5-5 to TRBJ2-2, with 9 bases lining up with TRBD1. The CDR3 has 18 amino acids. Germline V gene sequence: CDR1 SGHKS, CDR2 YYEKEE (reference sequence). Germline trimming cut 4 bases from V and 0 bases from J; bases unmatched to any gene: 10. Here the CDR3 reads CASSLGTGNAPNTGELFF. CDR3 DNA: TGTGCCAGCAGCCTTGGGACAGGGAACGCGCCGAACACCGGGGAGCTGTTTTTT. Filled out from reference TRBV5-5 and TRBJ2-2, the complete variable domain reads DAGVTQSPTHLIKTRGQQVTLRCSPISGHKSVSWYQQVLGQGPQFIFQYYEKEERGRGNFPDRFSARQFPNYSSELNVNALLLGDSALYLCASSLGTGNAPNTGELFFGEGSRLTVL.

The rearrangement links TRBV5-6 to TRBJ2-3; D not resolved. CDR1 and CDR2 (germline): SGHDT, YYEEEE. CDR3 size: 16 residues. The V gene lost 3 bases and the J gene lost 0 bases, with 14 bases spanning the gap. The CDR3: CASSSYYTRSTDTQYF. CDR3 sequence (DNA): TGTGCCAGCAGCTCTTACTACACGCGTAGCACAGATACGCAGTATTTT. The whole variable domain, filled in from reference TRBV5-6 and TRBJ2-3, reads DAGVTQSPTHLIKTRGQQVTLRCSPKSGHDTVSWYQQALGQGPQFIFQYYEEEERQRGNFPDRFSGHQFPNYSSELNVNALLLGDSALYLCASSSYYTRSTDTQYFGPGTRLTVL.

This chain joins TRBV6-5 and TRBJ1-5, with a weak D call TRBD1 (5 bases). V lost 4 bases and J lost 5, with 15 bases in between. This CDR3 has 15 residues. Per germline, CDR1 MNHEY and CDR2 SVGAGI. The CDR3 DNA is TGTGCCAGCAGTTTGGGGGGGGGTAGGGATCAGCCCCAGCATTTT. It specifies CASSLGGGRDQPQHF.

The chain uses TRBV5-5 and TRBJ2-6; D is uncertain. From germline, CDR1 is SGHKS and CDR2 YYEKEE (reference sequence). The V end lost 3 bases, the J end lost 0 bases, and 4 bases lay between the germline ends. This CDR3 is built from 14 residues. CDR3 in DNA: TGTGCCAGCAGCTCCATCTCTGGGGCCAACGTCCTGACTTTC. The encoded protein is CASSSISGANVLTF. The variable domain in full, with the rest retrieved from reference TRBV5-5 and TRBJ2-6, is DAGVTQSPTHLIKTRGQQVTLRCSPISGHKSVSWYQQVLGQGPQFIFQYYEKEERGRGNFPDRFSARQFPNYSSELNVNALLLGDSALYLCASSSISGANVLTFGAGSRLTVL.

The chain recombines TRBV5-1 with TRBJ2-1, with TRBD2 matching over 14 bases. The CDR3 sequence is 14 residues long. The V gene's germline CDR1 is SGHRS and CDR2 YFSETQ. J gave up 9 bases and V 6 bases, and 5 bases lay outside the gene matches. CDR3 coding DNA: TGCGCCAGCACGGGACTAGCGGGAGTGGGTGAGCAGTTCTTC. Translated: CASTGLAGVGEQFF.

V usage is TRBV19 and J usage is TRBJ1-3, with 7 bases fitting TRBD1. This CDR3 is 13 amino acids long. The germline gives CDR1 LNHDA, CDR2 SQIVND (reference sequence). V was pared by 11 bases and J by 2 bases, with 6 bases of the junction left unmatched. The CDR3 loop reads CAGSTGTGNTIYF. The CDR3 DNA sequence: TGTGCCGGATCGACAGGGACTGGAAACACCATATATTTT.

J is TRBJ2-2 and V is TRBV19, with a weak D call TRBD1 (6 bases). The CDR3 has 14 residues. The germline CDR1 and CDR2 sequences are LNHDA and SQIVND (reference sequence). With 10 bases removed from V and 7 bases from J, the gap between germline ends came to 19 bases. The CDR3 loop is CATLPTGQGGELFF. CDR3 DNA sequence: TGTGCCACTTTGCCTACAGGGCAGGGCGGGGAGCTGTTTTTT.

The chain joins TRBV11-3 to TRBJ2-1; D unresolved. V was trimmed by 5 bases and J by 1 base, leaving 6 bases between them. The CDR3 is made up of 13 amino acids. Germline CDR1 and CDR2: SGHNT and YENEEA. CDR3 sequence reads: CASSPSSYNEQFF. CDR3 nucleotide sequence: TGTGCCAGCAGCCCCTCTTCCTACAATGAGCAGTTCTTC.

V is TRBV11-3 and J is TRBJ2-5; 7 bases map to TRBD1. This CDR3 region has 13 residues. CDR1 and CDR2 (germline): SGHNT, YENEEA. The junction had 3 bases not matched to a gene; V was cut back by 4 bases and J by 4 bases. CDR3 nucleotide sequence: TGTGCCAGCAGCTCACAGGGGAGAGAGACCCAGTACTTC. Translated: CASSSQGRETQYF.

As DNA, the CDR3 is TGTGCCAGCAGCTTGGTGGGGACAGGGACCAATGGCTACACCTTC. Translated: CASSLVGTGTNGYTF. The J gene is TRBJ1-2, the V gene TRBV5-4, with 9 bases fitting TRBD1. The junction had 6 bases not matched to a gene; V was cut back by 0 bases and J by 6 bases. Looked up from germline, CDR1 is SGHNT and CDR2 is YYREEE (reference sequence). The CDR3 spans 15 residues. Complete variable domain (other parts from reference TRBV5-4 and TRBJ1-2): ETGVTQSPTHLIKTRGQQVTLRCSSQSGHNTVSWYQQALGQGPQFIFQYYREEENGRGNFPPRFSGLQFPNYSSELNVNALELDDSALYLCASSLVGTGTNGYTFGSGTRLTVV.